These T cell receptor beta chains were read from a single sample in a study of OX40 agonist ivuxolimab in advanced cancers. Sequencing was performed with immunoSEQ multiplex PCR; in TCRdb, only in-frame clones are kept and a portion is missing. The sample yields around 60,000 clones, about 91% seen once. Sequenced material: CD4+ or CD8+ T cells sorted from blood, taken in a trial of the OX40 agonist ivuxolimab. The receptors stem from an adult with an advanced solid tumor such as melanoma, head and neck, liver or kidney cancer. CDR3s include the opening cysteine and the closing phenylalanine or tryptophan. D genes are given only for firm matches. The size field is filled for only some rows; it gives once, few, many or a size class.

V	J	D	size	CDR3	DNA
TRBV6-1	TRBJ2-7	-	-	CASRKDPYEQYF	TGTGCCAGCAGGAAAGATCCCTACGAGCAGTACTTC
TRBV10-3	TRBJ1-1	-	few	CAISDLGMGAFF	TGTGCCATCAGTGATTTAGGGATGGGAGCTTTCTTT
TRBV18	TRBJ1-2	-	-	CASSPSQGRLGYTF	TGTGCCAGCTCACCGTCACAGGGACGGCTTGGCTACACCTTC
TRBV4-2	TRBJ2-2	-	-	CASSPTTLGTGELFF	TGTGCCAGCAGCCCTACCACACTGGGCACCGGGGAGCTGTTTTTT
TRBV9	TRBJ2-1	-	-	CASSVSSESYNEQFF	TGTGCCAGCAGCGTTTCGTCGGAATCCTACAATGAGCAGTTCTTC
TRBV7-3	TRBJ1-6	-	-	CASSSQHGNSPLHF	TGTGCCAGCAGCTCCCAACATGGGAATTCACCCCTCCACTTT
TRBV19	TRBJ2-1	TRBD1	-	CASSIAGTGSFNEQFF	TGTGCCAGTAGTATAGCCGGGACAGGGTCCTTCAATGAGCAGTTCTTC
TRBV27	TRBJ2-5	TRBD2	-	CASSWAGGLAGVGLRETQYF	TGTGCCAGCAGTTGGGCAGGGGGACTAGCGGGGGTGGGTTTGAGAGAGACCCAGTACTTC
TRBV6-1	TRBJ2-7	-	once	CASSIRQPYEQYF	TGTGCCAGCAGTATAAGACAGCCCTACGAGCAGTACTTC
TRBV7-3	TRBJ2-1	-	-	CASSLGGGEQFF	TGTGCCAGCAGTTTAGGTGGCGGTGAGCAGTTCTTC
TRBV28	TRBJ1-2	TRBD1	-	CASSPGGTGDYGYTF	TGTGCCAGCAGTCCCGGGGGGACAGGGGACTATGGCTACACCTTC
TRBV28	TRBJ2-3	-	-	CAILGAGDTQYF	TGTGCCATTTTGGGCGCGGGAGATACGCAGTATTTT
TRBV2	TRBJ2-1	TRBD2	-	CASSDIAGGLYNEQFF	TGTGCCAGCAGTGATATAGCGGGAGGCCTATACAATGAGCAGTTCTTC
TRBV5-1	TRBJ2-7	-	-	CASKPLGGSFYEQYF	TGCGCCAGCAAGCCCTTAGGGGGGTCCTTCTACGAGCAGTACTTC
TRBV28	TRBJ1-4	TRBD1	-	CASSQGQGGEKLFF	TGTGCCAGCAGCCAGGGACAGGGCGGTGAAAAACTGTTTTTT
TRBV20-1	TRBJ2-1	-	-	CSARRYNEQFF	TGCAGTGCTAGGCGTTACAATGAGCAGTTCTTC
TRBV6-6	TRBJ1-5	-	-	CASSRPSNQPQHF	TGTGCCAGCAGTCGCCCTAGCAATCAGCCCCAGCATTTT
TRBV29-1	TRBJ2-1	TRBD2	-	CSVFPSGTSGSRFF	TGCAGCGTCTTCCCTTCCGGGACTAGCGGGAGTCGGTTCTTC
TRBV20-1	TRBJ2-3	-	-	CSATKGYTQYF	TGCAGTGCTACAAAAGGGTATACGCAGTATTTT
TRBV5-8	TRBJ2-4	-	-	CASSLTQGGPNIQYF	TGTGCCAGCAGCTTGACCCAGGGAGGCCCAAACATTCAGTACTTC
TRBV7-8	TRBJ2-7	TRBD2	-	CASSLVGLAGFYEQYF	TGTGCCAGCAGCCTAGTGGGACTAGCGGGATTCTACGAGCAGTACTTC
TRBV5-1	TRBJ1-2	-	once	CASSLESWQQANYGYTF	TGCGCCAGCAGCTTGGAATCTTGGCAGCAGGCGAACTATGGCTACACCTTC
TRBV18	TRBJ2-1	-	-	CASSPTYQGGNEQFF	TGTGCCAGCTCACCAACCTACCAGGGAGGCAATGAGCAGTTCTTC
TRBV6-6	TRBJ1-4	-	-	CASSNLQGPTNEKLFF	TGTGCCAGCAGTAACCTCCAGGGACCAACTAATGAAAAACTGTTTTTT
TRBV6-6	TRBJ2-7	TRBD1	-	CASSYGQGANEQYF	TGTGCCAGCAGTTACGGACAGGGGGCGAACGAGCAGTACTTC
TRBV7-2	TRBJ1-5	-	-	CASSKGLSGNQPQHF	TGTGCCAGCAGTAAGGGGTTAAGCGGCAATCAGCCCCAGCATTTT
TRBV28	TRBJ1-4	TRBD1	-	CATGQGGEKLFF	TGTGCCACCGGACAGGGGGGTGAAAAACTGTTTTTT
TRBV7-6	TRBJ2-3	TRBD1	-	CASSLDRGAMNTQYF	TGTGCCAGCAGCTTAGACAGGGGGGCCATGAATACGCAGTATTTT
TRBV15	TRBJ2-5	-	few	CATSRDRGPETQYF	TGTGCCACCAGCAGAGATCGGGGCCCAGAGACCCAGTACTTC
TRBV5-4	TRBJ2-1	-	-	CASSLALGNNEQFF	TGTGCCAGCAGCTTGGCCTTAGGAAACAATGAGCAGTTCTTC
TRBV2	TRBJ2-2	-	-	CAGQTELTGELFF	TGTGCCGGACAAACGGAGCTGACCGGGGAGCTGTTTTTT
TRBV7-9	TRBJ2-3	-	-	CASRPRQPTDTQYF	TGTGCCAGCAGACCTCGACAGCCCACAGATACGCAGTATTTT
TRBV7-2	TRBJ2-1	TRBD2	-	CASSSQRGGWEQFF	TGTGCCAGCAGCTCCCAGCGGGGGGGCTGGGAGCAGTTCTTC
TRBV10-3	TRBJ2-1	TRBD1	-	CAINLDRGGEQFF	TGTGCCATCAATCTTGACAGGGGGGGTGAGCAGTTCTTC
TRBV4-1	TRBJ1-2	TRBD1	-	CASSQDALTSGQGFGYTF	TGCGCCAGCAGCCAAGATGCTCTGACGTCAGGACAGGGGTTTGGCTACACCTTC
TRBV7-8	TRBJ2-7	TRBD1	-	CASSQTGSYEQYF	TGTGCCAGCAGCCAGACAGGGTCCTACGAGCAGTACTTC
TRBV5-8	TRBJ2-3	TRBD1	-	CASSFRTGANTQYF	TGTGCCAGCAGCTTTCGGACAGGTGCCAATACGCAGTATTTT
TRBV23-1	TRBJ1-5	TRBD1	-	CASSQGGDSPRGNQPQHF	TGCGCCAGCAGTCAGGGTGGGGACAGCCCTCGGGGCAATCAGCCCCAGCATTTT
TRBV19	TRBJ2-1	-	-	CASCPAGGYEQFF	TGTGCCAGTTGCCCGGCAGGGGGGTATGAGCAGTTCTTC
TRBV5-4	TRBJ1-3	TRBD1	-	CASSKTGGSGNTIYF	TGTGCCAGCAGCAAGACAGGGGGCTCTGGAAACACCATATATTTT